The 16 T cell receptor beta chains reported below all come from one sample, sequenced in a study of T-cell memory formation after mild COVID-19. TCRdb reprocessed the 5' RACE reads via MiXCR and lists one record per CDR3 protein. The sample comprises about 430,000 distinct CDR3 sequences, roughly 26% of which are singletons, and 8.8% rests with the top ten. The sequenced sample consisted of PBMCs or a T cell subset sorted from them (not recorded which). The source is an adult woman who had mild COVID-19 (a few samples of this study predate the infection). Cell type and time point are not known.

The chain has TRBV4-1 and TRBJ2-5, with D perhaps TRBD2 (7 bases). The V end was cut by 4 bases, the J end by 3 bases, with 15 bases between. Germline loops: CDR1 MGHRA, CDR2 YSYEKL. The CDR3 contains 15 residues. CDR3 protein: CASSLGGPSKETQYF. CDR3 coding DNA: TGCGCCAGCAGCCTCGGGGGGCCTTCCAAAGAGACCCAGTACTTC.

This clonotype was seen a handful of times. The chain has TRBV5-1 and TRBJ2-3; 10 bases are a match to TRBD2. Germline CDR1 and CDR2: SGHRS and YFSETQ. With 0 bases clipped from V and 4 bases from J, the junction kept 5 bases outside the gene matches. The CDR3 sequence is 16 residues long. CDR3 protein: CASSLEASGGPDTQYF. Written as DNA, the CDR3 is TGCGCCAGCAGCTTGGAGGCTAGCGGGGGACCAGATACGCAGTATTTT.

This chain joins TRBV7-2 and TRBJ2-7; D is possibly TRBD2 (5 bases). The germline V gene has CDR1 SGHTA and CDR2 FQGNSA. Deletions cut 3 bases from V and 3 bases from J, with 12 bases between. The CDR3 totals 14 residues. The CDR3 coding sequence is TGTGCCAGCAGCTTTGGACTGGCCTACTACGAGCAGTACTTC. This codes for CASSFGLAYYEQYF.

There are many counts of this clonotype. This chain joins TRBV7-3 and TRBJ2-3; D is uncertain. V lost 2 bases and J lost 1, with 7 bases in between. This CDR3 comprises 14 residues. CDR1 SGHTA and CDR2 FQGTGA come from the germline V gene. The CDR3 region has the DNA TGTGCCAGCAGCTTAGGGGTCCGCACAGATACGCAGTATTTT. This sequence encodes CASSLGVRTDTQYF.

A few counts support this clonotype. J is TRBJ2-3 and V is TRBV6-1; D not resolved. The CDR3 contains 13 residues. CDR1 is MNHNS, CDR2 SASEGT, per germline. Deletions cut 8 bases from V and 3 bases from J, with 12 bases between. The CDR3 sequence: CASGLGWTDTQYF. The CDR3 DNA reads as TGTGCCAGCGGCTTAGGATGGACAGATACGCAGTATTTT.

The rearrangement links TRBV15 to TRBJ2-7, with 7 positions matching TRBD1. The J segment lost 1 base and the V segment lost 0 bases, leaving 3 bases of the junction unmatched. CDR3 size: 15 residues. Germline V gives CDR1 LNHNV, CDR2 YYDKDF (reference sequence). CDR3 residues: CATSRDRQGSYEQYF. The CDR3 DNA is TGTGCCACCAGCAGAGATCGACAGGGTTCCTACGAGCAGTACTTC.

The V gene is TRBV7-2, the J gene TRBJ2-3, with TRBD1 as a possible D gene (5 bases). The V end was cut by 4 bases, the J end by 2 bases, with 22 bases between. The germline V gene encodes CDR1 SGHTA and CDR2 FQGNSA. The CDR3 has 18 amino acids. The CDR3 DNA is TGTGCCAGCAGCTCTCACAAGGCTCTGGGGCTATACACAGATACGCAGTATTTT. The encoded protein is CASSSHKALGLYTDTQYF.

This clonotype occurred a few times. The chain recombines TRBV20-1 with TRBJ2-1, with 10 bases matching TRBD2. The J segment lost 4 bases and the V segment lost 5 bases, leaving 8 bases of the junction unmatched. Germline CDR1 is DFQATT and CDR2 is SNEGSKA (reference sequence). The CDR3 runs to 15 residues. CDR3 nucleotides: TGCAGTGCTCAGACCCTAGCGGGGGATTACAATGAGCAGTTCTTC. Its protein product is CSAQTLAGDYNEQFF.

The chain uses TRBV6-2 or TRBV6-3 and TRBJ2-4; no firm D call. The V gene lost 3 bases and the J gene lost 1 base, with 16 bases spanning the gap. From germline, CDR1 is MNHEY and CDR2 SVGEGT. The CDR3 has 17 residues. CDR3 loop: CASSYWLDPSAKNIQYF. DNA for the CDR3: TGTGCCAGCAGTTATTGGCTAGACCCCTCGGCCAAAAACATTCAGTACTTC.

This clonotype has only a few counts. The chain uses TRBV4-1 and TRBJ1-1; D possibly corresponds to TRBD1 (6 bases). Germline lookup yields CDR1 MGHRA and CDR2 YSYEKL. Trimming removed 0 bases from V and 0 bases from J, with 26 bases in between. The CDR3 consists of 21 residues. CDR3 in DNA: TGCGCCAGCAGCCAAGACCGATGGGATACGGCAGGGGATGAAATGAACACTGAAGCTTTCTTT. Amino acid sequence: CASSQDRWDTAGDEMNTEAFF.

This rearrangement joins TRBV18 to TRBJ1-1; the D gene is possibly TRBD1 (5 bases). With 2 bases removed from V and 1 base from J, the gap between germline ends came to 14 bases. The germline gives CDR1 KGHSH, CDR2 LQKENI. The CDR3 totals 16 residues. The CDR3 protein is CASSPSVEGWNTEAFF. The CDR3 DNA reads TGTGCCAGCTCACCATCAGTAGAGGGGTGGAACACTGAAGCTTTCTTT.

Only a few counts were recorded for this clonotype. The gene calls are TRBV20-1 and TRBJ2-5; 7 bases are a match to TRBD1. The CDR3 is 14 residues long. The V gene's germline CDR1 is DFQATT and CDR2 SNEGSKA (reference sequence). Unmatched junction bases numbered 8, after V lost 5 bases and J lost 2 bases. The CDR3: CSAGRRQGQETQYF. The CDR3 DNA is TGCAGTGCTGGGCGTAGACAGGGTCAAGAGACCCAGTACTTC.

DNA for the CDR3: TGCAGTGCACGGAGCGCGATAGAAAAACTGTTTTTT. Protein sequence: CSARSAIEKLFF. J is TRBJ1-4 and V is TRBV20-1, with unresolved D. Per the germline V gene, CDR1 is DFQATT and CDR2 is SNEGSKA (reference sequence). The CDR3 loop spans 12 amino acids. V was trimmed by 6 bases and J by 8 bases, leaving 13 bases between them.

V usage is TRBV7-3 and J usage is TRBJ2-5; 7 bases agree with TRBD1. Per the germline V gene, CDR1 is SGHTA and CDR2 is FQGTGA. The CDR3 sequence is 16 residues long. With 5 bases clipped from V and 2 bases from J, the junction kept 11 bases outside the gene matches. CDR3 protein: CASSQKGTEPQETQYF. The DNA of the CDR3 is TGTGCCAGCAGCCAGAAAGGGACAGAGCCACAAGAGACCCAGTACTTC.

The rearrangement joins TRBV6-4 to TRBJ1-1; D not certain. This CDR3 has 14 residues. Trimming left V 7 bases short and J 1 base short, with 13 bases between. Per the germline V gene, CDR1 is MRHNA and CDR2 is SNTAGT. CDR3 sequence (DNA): TGTGCCAGCACTATGGAGTTCGGGAACACTGAAGCTTTCTTT. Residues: CASTMEFGNTEAFF.

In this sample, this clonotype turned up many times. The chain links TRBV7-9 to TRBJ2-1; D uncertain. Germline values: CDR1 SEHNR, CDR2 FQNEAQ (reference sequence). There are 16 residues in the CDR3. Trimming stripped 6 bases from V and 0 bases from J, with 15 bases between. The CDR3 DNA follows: TGTGCCAGCAGGTCCTCCCGGCGGAGCTCCTACAATGAGCAGTTCTTC. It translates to CASRSSRRSSYNEQFF.